The TCR beta chain under discussion was sequenced for a study of blood T cell repertoires in COVID-19. Study at large: COVID-19 samples collected from the United States, Italy and Spain covered acute and convalescent phases. The analysed material was cDNA or gDNA that came from T cells, B-cell-depleted T cells, or PBMCs.

The method was immunoSEQ multiplex PCR; TCRdb's version includes in-frame clones alone and lacks a portion of them. This sample has over 85,000 clones; around 87% occur once, and the top ten carry 4.5% to 6%. Germline V gene sequence: CDR1 SGHVS, CDR2 FQNEAQ. V was clipped by 5 bases and J by 9 bases; unmatched bases: 8. This CDR3 is 15 amino acids long. The chain is built from TRBV7-8 and TRBJ2-1, with 12 bases that match TRBD1. The source of this sequence is a woman over 75 with acute or convalescent COVID-19. Specimen: peripheral blood. The CDR3 nucleotides read TGTGCCAGCAGCCCCCGGGACAGGGGGCAATCTGAGCAGTTCTTC. Translated, it gives CASSPRDRGQSEQFF.